What follows are 25 T cell receptor beta chains derived from one specimen sequenced in a study of human T cells and chemical hapten exposure. TCRdb reprocessed the RACE reads with MiXCR, giving one entry per CDR3 protein. The table lists around 110,000 distinct CDR3 sequences, 9.5% to 13% of them singletons. Time point: patch test 1, 2 weeks after DPC sensitization. Treatment indicated: therapeutic diphenylcyclopropenone sensitization with weekly scalp DPC. The material sequenced was whole blood, taken in connection with sensitization to the hapten diphenylcyclopropenone (DPC). The receptors derive from a woman between 50 and 59 years old with alopecia areata. Some clones in this sample may be carry-over from other donors' samples.

This clonotype has ten or more counts. This rearrangement joins TRBV28 to TRBJ1-3; D remains unclear. Deletions cut 8 bases from V and 2 bases from J, with 19 bases between. Germline assignment: CDR1 MDHEN and CDR2 SYDVKM. The CDR3 contains 16 residues. The CDR3 region is CASSPPAGRPGNTIYF. As DNA, the CDR3 is TGTGCCAGCTCCCCACCTGCCGGGCGACCTGGAAACACCATATATTTT.

This clonotype appeared a single time. This chain links TRBV6-1 with TRBJ2-2; maybe TRBD2 (6 bases). V dropped 10 bases and J dropped 5 bases, with 17 bases sitting between them. The germline V gene encodes CDR1 MNHNS and CDR2 SASEGT. This CDR3 region has 14 residues. CDR3 DNA sequence: TGTGCCACCGTCGTTCTAGCGAGTACCGGGGAGCTGTTTTTT. Its protein is CATVVLASTGELFF.

This chain uses TRBV6-5 with TRBJ1-2; tentatively, D is TRBD1 (5 bases). The CDR3 extends over 14 amino acids. Germline lookup yields CDR1 MNHEY and CDR2 SVGAGI. Trimming removed 7 bases at V and 4 bases at J, with 16 bases between. This chain's CDR3 is CASTTGLEGYGYTF. The CDR3, as DNA: TGTGCCAGCACCACGGGACTCGAGGGCTATGGCTACACCTTC.

This clonotype has a handful of counts. The chain has TRBV27 and TRBJ1-5, with TRBD1 matching over 9 bases. The CDR3 has 16 amino acids. Germline V lookup: CDR1 MNHEY, CDR2 SMNVEV (reference sequence). V trimming: 5 bases; J trimming: 9 bases; junction bases outside the gene matches: 14. CDR3 residues: CASSPRQGVPPRPQHF. CDR3 coding DNA: TGTGCCAGCAGTCCAAGACAGGGGGTCCCCCCGCGGCCCCAGCATTTT.

This clonotype was detected ten times or more. The CDR3 nucleotides are TGTGCCAGCAGGGAGTTCGAGGCCCAGTACTTC. Residues: CASREFEAQYF. This chain connects TRBV6-6 to TRBJ2-5, with unresolved D. The CDR3 contains 11 residues. The V gene's germline CDR1 is MNHNY and CDR2 SVGAGI (reference sequence). Between the trimmed V and J ends, which lost 6 bases and 9 bases, there was a span of 11 bases.

This clonotype has at least ten counts. The chain is built from TRBV7-9 and TRBJ2-7; D is perhaps TRBD1 (6 bases). Germline loops: CDR1 SEHNR, CDR2 FQNEAQ (reference sequence). V was clipped by 2 bases and J by 1 base, with 9 bases between them. The CDR3 has 14 amino acids. CDR3 loop: CASSLSGESYEQYF. Written as DNA, the CDR3 is TGTGCCAGCAGCTTATCAGGGGAATCCTACGAGCAGTACTTC.

The sample holds a few counts of this clonotype. The V gene is TRBV2, the J gene TRBJ2-5, with D hard to call. This CDR3 has 15 amino acids. Deletions cut 4 bases from V and 1 base from J, with 13 bases between. Germline V gene lookup returns CDR1 SNHLY and CDR2 FYNNEI. The CDR3 sequence is CASSVSKSPQETQYF. As DNA, the CDR3 is TGTGCCAGCAGTGTCTCGAAATCGCCCCAAGAGACCCAGTACTTC.

V and J are TRBV5-4 and TRBJ1-2, with D maybe TRBD1 (5 bases). The V end lost 6 bases, the J end lost 4 bases, and 10 bases lay between the germline ends. Germline CDR1 and CDR2: SGHNT and YYREEE (reference sequence). The CDR3 has 12 amino acids. CDR3 loop: CASTGTAYGYTF. CDR3 sequence (DNA): TGTGCCAGCACCGGGACGGCCTATGGCTACACCTTC.

This clonotype was recorded many times. V is TRBV3-1 and J is TRBJ2-7; 12 positions match TRBD2. The CDR3 extends over 15 amino acids. V gave up 3 bases and J gave up 0 bases; unmatched junction bases: 0. Germline V gene data show CDR1 as LGHDT and CDR2 as YNNKEL (reference sequence). CDR3 sequence: CASSQTSGGSYEQYF. In DNA, the CDR3 is TGTGCCAGCAGCCAGACTAGCGGGGGCTCCTACGAGCAGTACTTC.

V gene TRBV12-3 or TRBV12-4 combines with J gene TRBJ2-1; the D gene could be TRBD1 or TRBD2 (5 bases each). V lost 6 bases and J 5 bases, leaving 17 bases between the germline ends. CDR3 length: 15 amino acids. This CDR3 is CASSPRGVRNNEQFF. CDR3 in DNA: TGTGCCAGCAGCCCCCGAGGGGTTCGCAACAATGAGCAGTTCTTC.

The chain is built from TRBV28 and TRBJ1-1, with D maybe TRBD1 (5 bases). Germline loops: CDR1 MDHEN, CDR2 SYDVKM. The CDR3 consists of 14 residues. V lost 4 bases and J lost 0, with 9 bases in between. The CDR3 DNA sequence: TGTGCCAGCAGTTCTGACAGCTTGAACACTGAAGCTTTCTTT. Translating gives CASSSDSLNTEAFF.

This clonotype was recorded many times. V usage is TRBV7-2 and J usage is TRBJ1-3; D ambiguous. The germline CDR1 and CDR2 sequences are SGHTA and FQGNSA. This CDR3 has 14 amino acids. V was clipped by 1 base and J by 0 bases, with 4 bases between them. The CDR3 sequence is CASSLGNSGNTIYF. The DNA for the CDR3 is TGTGCCAGCAGCTTAGGTAACTCTGGAAACACCATATATTTT.

This clonotype was recorded a few times. V is TRBV6-5 and J is TRBJ2-1; TRBD2 matches 7 bases. CDR1 and CDR2 (germline): MNHEY, SVGAGI. The CDR3 sequence is 13 residues long. V shed 4 bases and J 15 bases; nucleotides not matched to a gene: 12. CDR3 residues: CASSSSGGRYLFF. In DNA, the CDR3 is TGTGCCAGCAGTTCGTCTGGCGGGAGATATCTGTTCTTC.

This clonotype showed up many times. The chain employs TRBV7-2 and TRBJ2-3; possible D gene TRBD2, 5 bases. Germline V gene lookup returns CDR1 SGHTA and CDR2 FQGNSA. The CDR3 length is 15 residues. Between the trimmed V and J ends, which lost 5 bases and 4 bases, there was a span of 16 bases. In nucleotides, the CDR3 is TGTGCCAGCAGCCGTTCCTTGACGCGGGCAGATACGCAGTATTTT. Protein product: CASSRSLTRADTQYF.

The rearrangement uses TRBV28 and TRBJ2-7; D remains ambiguous. CDR1 MDHEN and CDR2 SYDVKM come from the germline V gene. V gave up 5 bases and J gave up 7 bases, with 9 bases separating them. The CDR3 loop spans 11 amino acids. Here the CDR3 reads CASSPLTEQYF. For the CDR3, the DNA is TGTGCCAGCAGTCCGCTTACGGAGCAGTACTTC.

This clonotype appeared many times. This chain links TRBV7-8 with TRBJ2-1; TRBD2 agrees at 8 bases. The CDR3 has 11 amino acids. V lost 5 bases to trimming and J lost 15 bases; unmatched junction nucleotides: 6. Per the germline V gene, CDR1 is SGHVS and CDR2 is FQNEAQ. CDR3 DNA: TGTGCCAGCAGCACTAGCGGTATCCCGTTCTTC. Amino acids: CASSTSGIPFF.

This clonotype was counted only a few times. V and J are TRBV18 and TRBJ1-3; no clear D. V was shortened by 6 bases and J by 0 bases, with 18 bases between the two germline ends. The CDR3 is made up of 17 amino acids. From germline, CDR1 is KGHSH and CDR2 LQKENI. In DNA form, the CDR3 reads TGTGCCAGCTCGGATTCCTCTCCCTGGTACTCTGGAAACACCATATATTTT. It yields the protein CASSDSSPWYSGNTIYF. Full variable domain (rest looked up from reference TRBV18 and TRBJ1-3): NAGVMQNPRHLVRRRGQEARLRCSPMKGHSHVYWYRQLPEEGLKFMVYLQKENIIDESGMPKERFSAEFPKEGPSILRIQQVVRGDSAAYFCASSDSSPWYSGNTIYFGEGSWLTVV.

The CDR3 reads CASRGDVSGNTIYF. The CDR3 nucleotides are TGTGCCAGCAGGGGCGACGTCTCTGGAAACACCATATATTTT. V is TRBV28 and J is TRBJ1-3; no firm D call. CDR3 length: 14 residues. With 6 bases removed from V and 0 bases from J, the gap between germline ends came to 9 bases. Germline CDR1 is MDHEN and CDR2 is SYDVKM.

This clonotype was observed at least ten times. V and J are TRBV6-1 and TRBJ1-5, with D possibly being TRBD1 (6 bases). Germline loops: CDR1 MNHNS, CDR2 SASEGT. V lost 6 bases to trimming and J lost 7 bases, with 19 bases between them. The CDR3 is made up of 15 amino acids. Here the CDR3 DNA reads TGTGCCAGCAGCCCCATACGGGGGCCGAGGCAGCCCCAGCATTTT. Residues: CASSPIRGPRQPQHF.

Note on this clonotype: With a much larger clone just one base away, this may be a read error. The chain uses TRBV5-1 and TRBJ2-7; 9 bases line up with TRBD1. CDR1 and CDR2 (germline): SGHRS, YFSETQ. The J segment lost 4 bases and the V segment lost 4 bases, leaving 6 bases of the junction unmatched. This CDR3 is built from 14 residues. CDR3 in DNA: TGCGCCAGCAGCCGACAGGGGGTCGCGTACGAGCAGTACTTC. Its translation: CASSRQGVAYEQYF.

The V and J genes are TRBV28 and TRBJ2-3; D is uncertain. The CDR3 has 10 residues. Germline CDR1 reads MDHEN; CDR2 reads SYDVKM. V was trimmed by 10 bases and J by 7 bases, leaving 9 bases between them. The CDR3 spells CATEKYTQYF. CDR3 DNA sequence: TGTGCCACCGAAAAATATACGCAGTATTTT.

This clonotype was counted only a few times. V is TRBV12-3 or TRBV12-4 and J is TRBJ1-1; tentative D call: TRBD1 (6 bases). V lost 8 bases to trimming and J lost 5 bases, with 21 bases between them. CDR3 size: 15 residues. DNA of the CDR3: TGTGCCAGCTCGGACCTCAGGGGTGGGGGAACTGAAGCTTTCTTT. The encoded protein is CASSDLRGGGTEAFF.

The chain recombines TRBV6-1 with TRBJ2-7; possibly TRBD2 for D (5 bases). CDR3 length: 12 amino acids. V gave up 6 bases and J gave up 5 bases, with 11 bases separating them. The germline gives CDR1 MNHNS, CDR2 SASEGT. DNA for the CDR3: TGTGCCAGCAGCCGGGGTACCAACGAGCAGTACTTC. Residues: CASSRGTNEQYF.

The V and J genes are TRBV28 and TRBJ2-7, with TRBD2 matching 7 bases. V lost 5 bases to trimming and J lost 5 bases; unmatched junction nucleotides: 15. CDR1 MDHEN and CDR2 SYDVKM come from the germline V gene. The CDR3 runs to 16 residues. CDR3 in amino acids: CASSTHASGRSDEQYF. In nucleotides, the CDR3 is TGTGCCAGCAGTACCCATGCTAGCGGCCGGTCGGACGAGCAGTACTTC.

This clonotype came up a few times. The chain recombines TRBV4-1 with TRBJ1-1; tentative D call: TRBD1 (5 bases). Germline V gene data show CDR1 as MGHRA and CDR2 as YSYEKL. The V gene lost 0 bases and the J gene lost 4 bases, with 18 bases spanning the gap. CDR3 length equals 17 residues. CDR3 loop: CASSQDLWGEGRTEAFF. The CDR3 DNA reads as TGCGCCAGCAGCCAAGATTTGTGGGGGGAAGGTCGCACTGAAGCTTTCTTT.